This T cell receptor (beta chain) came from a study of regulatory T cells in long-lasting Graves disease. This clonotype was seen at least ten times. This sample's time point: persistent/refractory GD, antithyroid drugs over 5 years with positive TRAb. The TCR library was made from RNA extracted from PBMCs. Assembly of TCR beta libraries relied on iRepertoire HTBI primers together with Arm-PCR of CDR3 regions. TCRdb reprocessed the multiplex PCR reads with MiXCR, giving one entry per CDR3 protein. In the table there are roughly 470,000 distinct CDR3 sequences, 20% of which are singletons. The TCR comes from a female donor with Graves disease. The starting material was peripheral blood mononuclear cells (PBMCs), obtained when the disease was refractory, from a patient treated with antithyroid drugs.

CDR3 nucleotides: TGCGCCAGCAGCCGATCAGGGGCGGCAGATACGCAGTATTTT. Protein sequence: CASSRSGAADTQYF. The chain couples TRBV5-1 to TRBJ2-3; a weak D match, TRBD1 (6 bases). Germline values: CDR1 SGHRS, CDR2 YFSETQ. V dropped 4 bases and J dropped 4 bases, with 13 bases sitting between them. This CDR3 region has 14 residues.